The rows below give T cell receptor beta chains drawn from one sample of a study of blood T cell repertoires in COVID-19. Sequencing used immunoSEQ multiplex PCR; TCRdb keeps in-frame clones, though not all of them. This table has 540,000 or so clones, around nine tenths appearing once. Sequencing used peripheral blood. The receptors derive from a woman aged 45-65 years with COVID-19, enrolled during active disease. Each CDR3 is given with its conserved first and last residue. The D gene is left open where the match is weak. Rows may omit the clone size; those that give it use once, few, many or a size class.

TRBJ1-1 TRBV6-1 15 - - TGTGCCAGCAGTGAGGGGGGGACACTGAACACTGAAGCTTTCTTT CASSEGGTLNTEAFF
TRBJ1-2 TRBV4-2 14 - - TGTGCCAGCACAAAAGGGGCAGGCCGATATGGCTACACCTTC CASTKGAGRYGYTF
TRBJ2-5 TRBV27 15 - TRBD2 TGTGCCAGCAGTTCCCGAGCGGGGGTCCAAGAGACCCAGTACTTC CASSSRAGVQETQYF
TRBJ1-2 TRBV7-8 16 - - TGTGCCAGCAGCCCCCCAAGAGCGGGGCGGTCAGATGGCTACACCTTC CASSPPRAGRSDGYTF
TRBJ2-7 TRBV3-1/TRBV3-2 14 few TRBD1 TGTGCCAGCAGCCAATGGGACAGGGCCTACGAGCAGTACTTC CASSQWDRAYEQYF
TRBJ2-3 TRBV2 13 - - TGTGCCAGCCTATCGACAGATTCAGATACGCAGTATTTT CASLSTDSDTQYF
TRBJ2-1 TRBV5-1 14 - - TGCGCCAGCAGTCTCCCGAGCTCCTACAATGAGCAGTTCTTC CASSLPSSYNEQFF
TRBJ1-1 TRBV30 13 - - TGTGCCTGGAGGGGGGGGGTGAACACTGAAGCTTTCTTT CAWRGGVNTEAFF
TRBJ1-2 TRBV9 13 - TRBD1 TGTGCCAGCAGCCTCGACAGGGGGGATGGCTACACCTTC CASSLDRGDGYTF
TRBJ2-7 TRBV12-3/TRBV12-4 13 once - TGTGCCAGCAGTTTACTAGCAACCGACGAGCAGTACTTC CASSLLATDEQYF
TRBJ1-5 TRBV30 13 - - TGTGCCTGGAGTGTAAGAGGCAATCAGCCCCAGCATTTT CAWSVRGNQPQHF
TRBJ1-1 TRBV19 11 few - TGTGCCAGTAGTATCAACATTGAAGCTTTCTTT CASSINIEAFF
TRBJ2-7 TRBV18 14 - - TGTGCCAGCTCACCCGGCAGGGGATCCTACGAGCAGTACTTC CASSPGRGSYEQYF
TRBJ1-2 TRBV24-1 13 - - TGTGCCACCAGTCCCCGAGCTAACTATGGCTACACCTTC CATSPRANYGYTF
TRBJ1-1 TRBV7-6 11 - - TGTGCCAGCAGCCCCGAGCCGGGAGCTTTCTTT CASSPEPGAFF
TRBJ2-6 TRBV28 15 - - TGTGCCAGCAGTTTATCCGTCTCTGGGGCCAACGTCCTGACTTTC CASSLSVSGANVLTF
TRBJ2-3 TRBV5-4 16 - - TGTGCCAGCAGCTCGACTTCCCAGCCCGGCACAGATACGCAGTATTTT CASSSTSQPGTDTQYF
TRBJ1-1 TRBV4-2 16 - - TGTGCCAGCAGCCAAGACTTCCCGGGGGGTTGGACTGAAGCTTTCTTT CASSQDFPGGWTEAFF
TRBJ1-5 TRBV25-1 12 - - TGTGCCAGCAGAGGTACGGGTCAGCCCCAGCATTTT CASRGTGQPQHF
TRBJ1-3 TRBV19 15 - - TGTGCCAGTGGCGTCAGGGCGCGCTCTGGAAACACCATATATTTT CASGVRARSGNTIYF
TRBJ1-1 TRBV5-1 11 - - TGCGCCAGCAGGGCAGCGACTGAAGCTTTCTTT CASRAATEAFF
TRBJ2-6 TRBV7-9 14 - - TGTGCCAGCAGCTTAGTAGATGGGGCCAACGTCCTGACTTTC CASSLVDGANVLTF
TRBJ2-7 TRBV6-5 15 - TRBD1 TGTGCCAGCAGCAAAACCCAGACAGGGGGCTACGAGCAGTACTTC CASSKTQTGGYEQYF
TRBJ1-5 TRBV19 14 few - TGTGCCAGCAAGGGAGGGGGGCCCAATCAGCCCCAGCATTTT CASKGGGPNQPQHF
TRBJ1-5 TRBV6-5 15 - - TGTGCCAGCAGTTACCGAAGAGGGGGTAATCAGCCCCAGCATTTT CASSYRRGGNQPQHF
TRBJ2-7 TRBV5-1 15 once - TGCGCCAGCAGCTTAGGGGCGGACTACCCCTACGAGCAGTACTTC CASSLGADYPYEQYF
TRBJ2-3 TRBV5-1 15 once - TGCGCCAGCAGCTTGGCTCTAGCGCGTACAGATACGCAGTATTTT CASSLALARTDTQYF
TRBJ1-2 TRBV6-5 15 - - TGTGCCAGCAGGGTTGGTGGGGGCCCATTCTATGGCTACACCTTC CASRVGGGPFYGYTF